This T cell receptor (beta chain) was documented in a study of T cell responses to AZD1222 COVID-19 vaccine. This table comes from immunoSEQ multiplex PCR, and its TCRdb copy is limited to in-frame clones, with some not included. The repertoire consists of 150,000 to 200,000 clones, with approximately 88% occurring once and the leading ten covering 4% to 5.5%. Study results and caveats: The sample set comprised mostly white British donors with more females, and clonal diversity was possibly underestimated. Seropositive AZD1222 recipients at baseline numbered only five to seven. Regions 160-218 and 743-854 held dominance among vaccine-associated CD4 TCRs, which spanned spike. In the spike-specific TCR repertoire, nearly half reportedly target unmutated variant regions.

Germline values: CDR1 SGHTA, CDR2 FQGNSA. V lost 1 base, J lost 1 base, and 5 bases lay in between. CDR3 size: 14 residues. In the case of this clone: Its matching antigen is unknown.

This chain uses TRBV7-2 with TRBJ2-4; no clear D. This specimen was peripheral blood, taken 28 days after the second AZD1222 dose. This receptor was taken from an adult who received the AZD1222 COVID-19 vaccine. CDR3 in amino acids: CASSLEPAKNIQYF. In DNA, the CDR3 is TGTGCCAGCAGCTTAGAGCCTGCCAAAAACATTCAGTACTTC.